This is a list of T cell receptor beta chains from one sample in a study of CD4+ T cells in melanoma. Some clones are missing from TCRdb's copy, which holds only in-frame ones; the method was immunoSEQ multiplex PCR. The table includes more than 8,000 clones, 50% to 75% detected once. The sample comprised cells from a culture (not recorded whether cultured in vitro). The source is a human donor with melanoma. Both conserved end residues are part of each CDR3. The D gene is left open where the match is weak. The size field is filled for only some rows; it gives once, few, many or a size class.

14,TRBV2,TRBD1,TRBJ1-5,NA,CASRDRRDNQPQHF,TGTGCCAGCAGGGACAGGAGGGACAATCAGCCCCAGCATTTT
15,TRBV6-1,NA,TRBJ1-2,NA,CASNSREAGNYGYTF,TGTGCCAGCAATTCCCGAGAAGCTGGGAACTATGGCTACACCTTC
17,TRBV5-8,NA,TRBJ1-3,medium-sized,CASSLAFVGGSGNTIYF,TGTGCCAGCAGCTTGGCCTTTGTAGGGGGCTCTGGAAACACCATATATTTT
13,TRBV7-8,NA,TRBJ1-5,NA,CASSLTTNQPQHF,TGTGCCAGCAGCTTAACAACGAATCAGCCCCAGCATTTT
15,TRBV5-1,NA,TRBJ1-3,NA,CASRDDRSSGNTIYF,TGCGCCAGCCGCGACGACAGGAGCTCTGGAAACACCATATATTTT
17,TRBV4-1,TRBD2,TRBJ2-1,NA,CASSQGPLGGAYNEQFF,TGCGCCAGCAGCCAAGGACCTCTCGGGGGGGCGTACAATGAGCAGTTCTTC
15,TRBV30,TRBD1,TRBJ2-2,NA,CACNPGQVNTGELFF,TGTGCCTGTAACCCGGGACAGGTTAACACCGGGGAGCTGTTTTTT
11,TRBV6-5,TRBD1,TRBJ2-7,NA,CASSERQGVNF,TGTGCCAGCAGTGAAAGACAGGGGGTGAACTTC
14,TRBV5-1,NA,TRBJ2-3,once,CASSRSRGADTQYF,TGCGCCAGCAGCCGGAGCCGAGGGGCAGATACGCAGTATTTT
15,TRBV7-9,NA,TRBJ2-5,once,CASREGRIARETQYF,TGTGCCAGCAGGGAAGGACGGATAGCGAGAGAGACCCAGTACTTC
14,TRBV7-6,TRBD1,TRBJ1-6,NA,CASTLGQGNSPLHF,TGTGCCAGCACCCTTGGACAGGGGAATTCACCCCTCCACTTT
14,TRBV15,TRBD1,TRBJ1-5,NA,CATSVTGGNQPQHF,TGTGCCACCAGCGTTACAGGGGGGAATCAGCCCCAGCATTTT
13,TRBV2,NA,TRBJ2-3,NA,CASSVQSTDTQYF,TGTGCCAGCAGTGTCCAGAGCACAGATACGCAGTATTTT
14,TRBV7-6,NA,TRBJ2-6,NA,CASSLISGANVLTF,TGTGCCAGCAGCTTAATATCTGGGGCCAACGTCCTGACTTTC
15,TRBV6-1,TRBD1,TRBJ1-4,NA,CASRPGQGPNEKLFF,TGTGCCAGCAGACCGGGACAGGGCCCTAATGAAAAACTGTTTTTT
14,TRBV4-1,NA,TRBJ2-3,NA,CASSQFSGEDTQYF,TGCGCCAGCAGCCAATTTTCGGGGGAAGATACGCAGTATTTT